The T cell receptor (beta chain) under discussion was sequenced for a study of CD8+CD57+ T cells in acquired aplastic anemia. Selection for sequencing was limited to patients who had shown CD8+CD57+ cell expansion by flow cytometry. The template for TCR beta VDJ and CDR3 sequence profiling was genomic DNA. Via MiXCR, TCRdb re-called the reads, giving one row per CDR3 protein. The sample contains about 160,000 distinct CDR3 sequences, 70% to 80% of which appear only once. The table lists this clonotype with many counts. Trimming took 0 bases from V and 5 from J, leaving 11 bases between them. Per the germline V gene, CDR1 is MRHNA and CDR2 is SNTAGT. The CDR3 contains 15 residues.

The sequence derives from a human donor with aplastic anemia. The source material was sorted CD4+, CD8+, or CD8+CD57+ T cells (not recorded which) from PBMCs. V is TRBV6-4 and J is TRBJ2-1; the D is unclear. CDR3 region: CASSDSMGSDNEQFF. The CDR3 region has the DNA TGTGCCAGCAGTGACTCGATGGGTTCGGACAATGAGCAGTTCTTC.